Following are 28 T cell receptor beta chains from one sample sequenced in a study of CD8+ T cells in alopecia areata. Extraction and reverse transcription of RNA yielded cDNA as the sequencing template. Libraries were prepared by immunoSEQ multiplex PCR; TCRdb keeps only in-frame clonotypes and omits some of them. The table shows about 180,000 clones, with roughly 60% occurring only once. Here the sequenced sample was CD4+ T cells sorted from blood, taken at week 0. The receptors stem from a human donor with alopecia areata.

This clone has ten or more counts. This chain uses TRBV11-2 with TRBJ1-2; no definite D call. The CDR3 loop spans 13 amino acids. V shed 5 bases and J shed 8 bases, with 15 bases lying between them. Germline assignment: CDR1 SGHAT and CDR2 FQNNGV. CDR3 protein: CASSPTPGAGYTF. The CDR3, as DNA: TGTGCCAGCAGCCCGACGCCCGGAGCAGGCTACACCTTC.

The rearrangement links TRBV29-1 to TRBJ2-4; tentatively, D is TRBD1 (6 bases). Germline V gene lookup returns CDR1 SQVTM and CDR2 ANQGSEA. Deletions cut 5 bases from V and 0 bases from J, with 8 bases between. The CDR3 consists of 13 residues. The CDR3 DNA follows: TGCAGCGTTCCAGGGGTAGCCAAAAACATTCAGTACTTC. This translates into CSVPGVAKNIQYF. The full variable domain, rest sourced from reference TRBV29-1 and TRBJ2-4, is SAVISQKPSRDICQRGTSLTIQCQVDSQVTMMFWYRQQPGQSLTLIATANQGSEATYESGFVIDKFPISRPNLTFSTLTVSNMSPEDSSIYLCSVPGVAKNIQYFGAGTRLSVL.

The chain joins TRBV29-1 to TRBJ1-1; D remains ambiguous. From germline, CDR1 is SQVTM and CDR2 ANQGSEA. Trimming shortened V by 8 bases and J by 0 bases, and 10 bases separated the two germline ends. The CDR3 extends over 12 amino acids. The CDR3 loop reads CSIDILNTEAFF. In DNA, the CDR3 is TGCAGCATCGACATATTGAACACTGAAGCTTTCTTT. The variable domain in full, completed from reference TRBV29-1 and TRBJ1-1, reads SAVISQKPSRDICQRGTSLTIQCQVDSQVTMMFWYRQQPGQSLTLIATANQGSEATYESGFVIDKFPISRPNLTFSTLTVSNMSPEDSSIYLCSIDILNTEAFFGQGTRLTVV.

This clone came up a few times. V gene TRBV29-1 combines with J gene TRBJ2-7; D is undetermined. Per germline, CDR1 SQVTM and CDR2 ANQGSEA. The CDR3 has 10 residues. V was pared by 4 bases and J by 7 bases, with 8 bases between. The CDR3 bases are TGCAGCGTTGGGAAGGAAGAGCAGTACTTC. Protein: CSVGKEEQYF.

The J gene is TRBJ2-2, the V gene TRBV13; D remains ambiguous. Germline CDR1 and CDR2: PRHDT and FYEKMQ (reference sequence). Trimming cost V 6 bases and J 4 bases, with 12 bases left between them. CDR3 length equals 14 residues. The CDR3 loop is CASSRYSVTGELFF. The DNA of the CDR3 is TGTGCCAGCAGTCGATACAGCGTCACCGGGGAGCTGTTTTTT. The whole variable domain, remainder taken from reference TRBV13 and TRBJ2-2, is AAGVIQSPRHLIKEKRETATLKCYPIPRHDTVYWYQQGPGQDPQFLISFYEKMQSDKGSIPDRFSAQQFSDYHSELNMSSLELGDSALYFCASSRYSVTGELFFGEGSRLTVL.

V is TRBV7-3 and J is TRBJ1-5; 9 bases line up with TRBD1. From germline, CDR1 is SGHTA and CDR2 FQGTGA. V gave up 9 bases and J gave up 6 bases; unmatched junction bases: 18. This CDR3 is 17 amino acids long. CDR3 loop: CASLRGQGCLICQPQHF. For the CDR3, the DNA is TGTGCCAGTTTACGGGGACAGGGTTGCTTAATTTGTCAGCCCCAGCATTTT.

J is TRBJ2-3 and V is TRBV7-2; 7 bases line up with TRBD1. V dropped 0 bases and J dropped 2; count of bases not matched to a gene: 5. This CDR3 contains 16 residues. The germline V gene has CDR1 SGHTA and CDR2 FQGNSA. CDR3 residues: CASSLARQGITDTQYF. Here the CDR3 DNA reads TGTGCCAGCAGCTTAGCGAGACAGGGCATCACAGATACGCAGTATTTT.

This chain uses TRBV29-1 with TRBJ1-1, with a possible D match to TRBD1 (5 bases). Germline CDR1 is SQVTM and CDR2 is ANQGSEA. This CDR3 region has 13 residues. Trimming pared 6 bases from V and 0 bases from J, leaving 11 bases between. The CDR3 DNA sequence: TGCAGCGTCTCCAGGGAGATGAACACTGAAGCTTTCTTT. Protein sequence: CSVSREMNTEAFF.

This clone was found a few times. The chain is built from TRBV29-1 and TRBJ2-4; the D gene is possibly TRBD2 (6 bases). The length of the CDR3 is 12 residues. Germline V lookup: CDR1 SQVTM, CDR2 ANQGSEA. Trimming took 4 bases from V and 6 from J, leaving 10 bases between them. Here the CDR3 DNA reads TGCAGCGTTGGTGGGGACTTAAACATTCAGTACTTC. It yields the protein CSVGGDLNIQYF. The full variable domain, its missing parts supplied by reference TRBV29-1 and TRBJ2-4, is SAVISQKPSRDICQRGTSLTIQCQVDSQVTMMFWYRQQPGQSLTLIATANQGSEATYESGFVIDKFPISRPNLTFSTLTVSNMSPEDSSIYLCSVGGDLNIQYFGAGTRLSVL.

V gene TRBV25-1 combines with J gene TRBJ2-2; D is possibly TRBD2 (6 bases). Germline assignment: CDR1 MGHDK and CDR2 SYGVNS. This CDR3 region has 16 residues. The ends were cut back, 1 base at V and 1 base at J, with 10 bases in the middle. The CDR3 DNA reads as TGTGCCAGCAGTGAATTAGCGGCAGTGAACACCGGGGAGCTGTTTTTT. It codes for CASSELAAVNTGELFF.

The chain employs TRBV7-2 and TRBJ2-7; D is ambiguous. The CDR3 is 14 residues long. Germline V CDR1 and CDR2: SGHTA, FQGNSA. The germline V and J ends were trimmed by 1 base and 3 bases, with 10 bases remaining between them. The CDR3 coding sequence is TGTGCCAGCAGCTTAGGGCCTGAATACTACGAGCAGTACTTC. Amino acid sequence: CASSLGPEYYEQYF.

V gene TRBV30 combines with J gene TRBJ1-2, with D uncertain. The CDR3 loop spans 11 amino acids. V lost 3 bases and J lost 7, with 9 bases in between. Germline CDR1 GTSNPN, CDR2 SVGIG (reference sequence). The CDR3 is CAWRPARGYTF. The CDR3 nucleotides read TGTGCCTGGAGACCCGCGCGTGGCTACACCTTC.

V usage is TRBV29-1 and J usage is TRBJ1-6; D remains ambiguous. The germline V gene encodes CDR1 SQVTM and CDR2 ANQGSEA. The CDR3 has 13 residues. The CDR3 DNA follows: TGCACAAACCCCGGTATGGATAATTCACCCCTCCACTTT. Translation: CTNPGMDNSPLHF.

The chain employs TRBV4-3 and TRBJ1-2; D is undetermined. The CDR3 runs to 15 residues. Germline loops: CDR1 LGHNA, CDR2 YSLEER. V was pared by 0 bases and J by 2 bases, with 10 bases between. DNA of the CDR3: TGCGCCAGCAGCCAAGATACGGGAGAAAACTATGGCTACACCTTC. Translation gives CASSQDTGENYGYTF.

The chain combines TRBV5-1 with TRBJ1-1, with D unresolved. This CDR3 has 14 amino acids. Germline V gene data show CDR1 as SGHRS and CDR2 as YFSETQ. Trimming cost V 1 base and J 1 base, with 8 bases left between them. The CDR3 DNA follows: TGCGCCAGCAGCTTGACAGCCACGAACACTGAAGCTTTCTTT. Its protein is CASSLTATNTEAFF.

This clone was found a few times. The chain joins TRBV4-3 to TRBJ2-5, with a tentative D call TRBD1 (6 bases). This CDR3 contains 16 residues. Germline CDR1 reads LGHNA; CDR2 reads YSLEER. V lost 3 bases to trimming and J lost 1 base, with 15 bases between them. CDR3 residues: CASSQDLGRGQETQYF. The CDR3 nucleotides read TGCGCCAGCAGCCAGGACTTGGGCAGGGGCCAAGAGACCCAGTACTTC.

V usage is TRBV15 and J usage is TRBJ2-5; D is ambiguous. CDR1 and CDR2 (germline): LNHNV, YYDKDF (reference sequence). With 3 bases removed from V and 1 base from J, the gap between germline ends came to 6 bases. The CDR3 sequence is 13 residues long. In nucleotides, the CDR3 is TGTGCCACCAGCAGCGGATTCCAAGAGACCCAGTACTTC. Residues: CATSSGFQETQYF.

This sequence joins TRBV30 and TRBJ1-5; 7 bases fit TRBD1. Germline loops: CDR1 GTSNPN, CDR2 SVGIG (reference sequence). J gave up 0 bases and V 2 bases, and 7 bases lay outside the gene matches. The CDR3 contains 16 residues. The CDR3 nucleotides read TGTGCCTGGAGTACCGGCCAGGGGGTTAGCAATCAGCCCCAGCATTTT. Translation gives CAWSTGQGVSNQPQHF.

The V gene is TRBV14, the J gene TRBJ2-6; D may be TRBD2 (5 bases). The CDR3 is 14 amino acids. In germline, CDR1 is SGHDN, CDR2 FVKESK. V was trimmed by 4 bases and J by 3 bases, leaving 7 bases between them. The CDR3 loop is CASSRGSGANVLTF. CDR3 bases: TGTGCCAGCAGCCGAGGGAGTGGGGCCAACGTCCTGACTTTC. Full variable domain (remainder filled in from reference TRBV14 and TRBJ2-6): EAGVTQFPSHSVIEKGQTVTLRCDPISGHDNLYWYRRVMGKEIKFLLHFVKESKQDESGMPNNRFLAERTGGTYSTLKVQPAELEDSGVYFCASSRGSGANVLTFGAGSRLTVL.

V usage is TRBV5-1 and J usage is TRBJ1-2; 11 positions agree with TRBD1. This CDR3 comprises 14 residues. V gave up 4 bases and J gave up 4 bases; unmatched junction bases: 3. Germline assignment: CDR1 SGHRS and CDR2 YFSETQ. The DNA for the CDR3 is TGCGCCAGCAGCCGGACAGGGGGCAGCTATGGCTACACCTTC. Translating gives CASSRTGGSYGYTF.

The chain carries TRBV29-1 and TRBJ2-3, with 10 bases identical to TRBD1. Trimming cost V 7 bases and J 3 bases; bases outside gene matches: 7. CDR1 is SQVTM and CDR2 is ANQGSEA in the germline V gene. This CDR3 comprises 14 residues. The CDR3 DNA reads TGCAGCGGCGGGACAGGGGTCGATACAGATACGCAGTATTTT. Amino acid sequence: CSGGTGVDTDTQYF.

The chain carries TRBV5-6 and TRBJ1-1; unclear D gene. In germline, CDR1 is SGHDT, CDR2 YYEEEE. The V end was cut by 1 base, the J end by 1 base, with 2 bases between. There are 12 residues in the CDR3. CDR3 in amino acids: CASSLPNTEAFF. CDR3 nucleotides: TGTGCCAGCAGCTTGCCGAACACTGAAGCTTTCTTT.

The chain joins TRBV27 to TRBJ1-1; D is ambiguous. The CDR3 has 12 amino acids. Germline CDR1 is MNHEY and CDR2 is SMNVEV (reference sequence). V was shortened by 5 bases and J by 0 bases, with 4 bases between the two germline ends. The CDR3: CASSTVNTEAFF. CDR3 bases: TGTGCCAGCAGTACAGTGAACACTGAAGCTTTCTTT.

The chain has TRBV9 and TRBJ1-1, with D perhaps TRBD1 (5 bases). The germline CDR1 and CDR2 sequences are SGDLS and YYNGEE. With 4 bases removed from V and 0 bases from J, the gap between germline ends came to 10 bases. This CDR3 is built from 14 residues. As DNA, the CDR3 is TGTGCCAGCAGCCCGGACACCTTGAACACTGAAGCTTTCTTT. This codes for CASSPDTLNTEAFF. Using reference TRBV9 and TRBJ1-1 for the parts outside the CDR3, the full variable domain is DSGVTQTPKHLITATGQRVTLRCSPRSGDLSVYWYQQSLDQGLQFLIQYYNGEERAKGNILERFSAQQFPDLHSELNLSSLELGDSALYFCASSPDTLNTEAFFGQGTRLTVV.

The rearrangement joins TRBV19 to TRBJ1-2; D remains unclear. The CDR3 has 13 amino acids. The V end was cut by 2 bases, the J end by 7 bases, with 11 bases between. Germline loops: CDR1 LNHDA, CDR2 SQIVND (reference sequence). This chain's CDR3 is CASSINGFSGYTF. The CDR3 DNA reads TGTGCCAGTAGTATAAATGGATTCTCTGGCTACACCTTC.

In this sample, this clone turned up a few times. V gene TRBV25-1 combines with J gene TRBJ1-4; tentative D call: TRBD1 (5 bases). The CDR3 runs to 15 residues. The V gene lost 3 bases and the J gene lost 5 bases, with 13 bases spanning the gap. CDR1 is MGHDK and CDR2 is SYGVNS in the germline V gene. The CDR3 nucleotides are TGTGCCAGCAGTGATGGGACGGCTTACAATGAAAAACTGTTTTTT. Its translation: CASSDGTAYNEKLFF.

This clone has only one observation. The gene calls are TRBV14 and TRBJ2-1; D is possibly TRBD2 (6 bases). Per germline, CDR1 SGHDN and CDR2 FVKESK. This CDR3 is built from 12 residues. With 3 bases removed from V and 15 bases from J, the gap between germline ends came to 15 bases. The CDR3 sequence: CASSQWGVGRFF. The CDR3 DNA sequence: TGTGCCAGCAGCCAGTGGGGGGTCGGTCGGTTCTTC.

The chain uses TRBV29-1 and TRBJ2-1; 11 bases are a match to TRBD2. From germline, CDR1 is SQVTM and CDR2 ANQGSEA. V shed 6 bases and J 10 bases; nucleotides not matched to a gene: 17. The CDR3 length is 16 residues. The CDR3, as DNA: TGCAGCGTCCCAAATGAGGGACTAGCGGCCTTAGAGGAGCAGTTCTTC. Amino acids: CSVPNEGLAALEEQFF.